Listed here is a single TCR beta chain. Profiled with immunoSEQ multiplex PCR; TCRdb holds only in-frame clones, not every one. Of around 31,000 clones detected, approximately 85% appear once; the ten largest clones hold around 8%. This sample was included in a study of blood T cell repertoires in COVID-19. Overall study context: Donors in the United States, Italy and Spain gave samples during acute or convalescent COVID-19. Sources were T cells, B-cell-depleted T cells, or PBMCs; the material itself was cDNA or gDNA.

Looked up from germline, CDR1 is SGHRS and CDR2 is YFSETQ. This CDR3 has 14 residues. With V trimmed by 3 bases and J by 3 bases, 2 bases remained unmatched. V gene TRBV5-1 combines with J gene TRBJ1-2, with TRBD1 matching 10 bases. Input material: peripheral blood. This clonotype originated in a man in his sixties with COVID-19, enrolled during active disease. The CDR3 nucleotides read TGCGCCAGCAGCTCCGGGACAGGGGACTATGGCTACACCTTC. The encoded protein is CASSSGTGDYGYTF.